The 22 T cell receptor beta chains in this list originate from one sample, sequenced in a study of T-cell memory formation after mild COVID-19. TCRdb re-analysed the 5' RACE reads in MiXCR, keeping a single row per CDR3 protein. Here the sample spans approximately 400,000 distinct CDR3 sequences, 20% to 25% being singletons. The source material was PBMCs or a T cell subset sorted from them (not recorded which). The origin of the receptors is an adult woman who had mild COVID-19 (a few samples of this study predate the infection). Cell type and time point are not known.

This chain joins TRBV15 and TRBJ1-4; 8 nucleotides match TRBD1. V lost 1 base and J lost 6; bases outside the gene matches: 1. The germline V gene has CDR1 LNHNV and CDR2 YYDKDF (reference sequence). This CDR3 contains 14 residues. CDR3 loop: CATSRGQGYEKLFF. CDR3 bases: TGTGCCACCAGCAGAGGACAGGGGTATGAAAAACTGTTTTTT.

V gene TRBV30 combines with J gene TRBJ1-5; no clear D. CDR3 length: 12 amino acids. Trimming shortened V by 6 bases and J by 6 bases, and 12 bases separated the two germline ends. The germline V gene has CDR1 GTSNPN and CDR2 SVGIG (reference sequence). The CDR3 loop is CACCGGSQPQHF. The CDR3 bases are TGTGCCTGTTGCGGTGGGAGTCAGCCCCAGCATTTT.

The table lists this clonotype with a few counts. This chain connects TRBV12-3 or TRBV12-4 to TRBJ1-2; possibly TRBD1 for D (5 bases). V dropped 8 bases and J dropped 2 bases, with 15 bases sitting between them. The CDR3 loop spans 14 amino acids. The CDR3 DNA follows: TGTGCCAGCCTATCATCCGGGGGAAACTATGGCTACACCTTC. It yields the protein CASLSSGGNYGYTF.

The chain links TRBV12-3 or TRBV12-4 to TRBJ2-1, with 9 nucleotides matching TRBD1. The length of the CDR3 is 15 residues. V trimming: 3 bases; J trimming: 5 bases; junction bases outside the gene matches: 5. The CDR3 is CASSLGTGRHNEQFF. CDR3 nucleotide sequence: TGTGCCAGCAGTTTGGGGACAGGGAGGCACAATGAGCAGTTCTTC.

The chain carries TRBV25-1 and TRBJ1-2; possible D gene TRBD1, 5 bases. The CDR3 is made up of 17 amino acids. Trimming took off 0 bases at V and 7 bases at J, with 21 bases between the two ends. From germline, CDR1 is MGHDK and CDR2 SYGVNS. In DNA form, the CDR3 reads TGTGCCAGCAGTGAATATAGTGGGGGTGACGGGTTCGGTGGCTACACCTTC. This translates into CASSEYSGGDGFGGYTF.

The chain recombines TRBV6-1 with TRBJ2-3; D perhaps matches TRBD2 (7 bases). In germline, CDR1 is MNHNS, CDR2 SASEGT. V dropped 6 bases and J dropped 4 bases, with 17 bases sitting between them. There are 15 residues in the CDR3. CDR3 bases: TGTGCCAGCAGGCGTGAGGGGGGGGCAGCAGATACGCAGTATTTT. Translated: CASRREGGAADTQYF.

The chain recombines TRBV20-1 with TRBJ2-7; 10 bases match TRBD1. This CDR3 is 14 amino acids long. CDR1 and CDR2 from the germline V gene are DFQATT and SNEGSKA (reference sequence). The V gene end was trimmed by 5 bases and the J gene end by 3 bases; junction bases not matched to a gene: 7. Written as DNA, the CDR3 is TGCAGTGCTTCCGGGACAGGGGAATACTACGAGCAGTACTTC. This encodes CSASGTGEYYEQYF.

CDR3 in DNA: TGTGCCAGCAGAACCGGAGGGGACACTGAAGCTTTCTTT. Translated: CASRTGGDTEAFF. The V gene is TRBV7-9, the J gene TRBJ1-1; maybe TRBD1 (5 bases). CDR3 length equals 13 residues. In germline, CDR1 is SEHNR, CDR2 FQNEAQ (reference sequence). The V gene lost 6 bases and the J gene lost 3 bases, with 11 bases spanning the gap.

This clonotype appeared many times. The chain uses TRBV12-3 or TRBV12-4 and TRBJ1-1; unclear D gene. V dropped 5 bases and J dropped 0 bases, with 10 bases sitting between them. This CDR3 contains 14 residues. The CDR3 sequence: CASSALVMNTEAFF. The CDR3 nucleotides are TGTGCCAGCAGTGCCCTGGTTATGAACACTGAAGCTTTCTTT.

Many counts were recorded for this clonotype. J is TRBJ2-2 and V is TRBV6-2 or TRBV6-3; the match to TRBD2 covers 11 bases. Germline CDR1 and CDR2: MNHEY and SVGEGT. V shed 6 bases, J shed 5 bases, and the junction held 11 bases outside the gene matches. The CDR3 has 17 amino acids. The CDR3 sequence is CASSRVPRLAGTGELFF. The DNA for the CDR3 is TGTGCCAGCAGCCGCGTACCCCGACTAGCGGGAACCGGGGAGCTGTTTTTT.

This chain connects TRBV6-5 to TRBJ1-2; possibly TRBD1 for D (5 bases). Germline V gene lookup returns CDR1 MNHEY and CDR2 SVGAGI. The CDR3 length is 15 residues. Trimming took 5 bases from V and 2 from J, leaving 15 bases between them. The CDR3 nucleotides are TGTGCCAGCAGTCCAGACAGACTCACAAACTATGGCTACACCTTC. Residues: CASSPDRLTNYGYTF.

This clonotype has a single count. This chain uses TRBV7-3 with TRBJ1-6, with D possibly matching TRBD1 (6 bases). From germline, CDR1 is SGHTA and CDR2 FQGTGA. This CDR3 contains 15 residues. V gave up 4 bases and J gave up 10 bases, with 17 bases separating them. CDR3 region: CASSSQGLPGSPLHF. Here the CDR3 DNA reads TGTGCCAGCAGCTCACAGGGACTCCCGGGCTCACCCCTCCACTTT.

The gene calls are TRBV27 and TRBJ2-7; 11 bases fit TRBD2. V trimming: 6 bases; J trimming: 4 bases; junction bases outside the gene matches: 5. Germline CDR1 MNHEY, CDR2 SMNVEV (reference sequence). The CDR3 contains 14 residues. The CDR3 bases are TGTGCCAGCAGCTCGGGACTAGCGGTTTACGAGCAGTACTTC. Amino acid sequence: CASSSGLAVYEQYF.

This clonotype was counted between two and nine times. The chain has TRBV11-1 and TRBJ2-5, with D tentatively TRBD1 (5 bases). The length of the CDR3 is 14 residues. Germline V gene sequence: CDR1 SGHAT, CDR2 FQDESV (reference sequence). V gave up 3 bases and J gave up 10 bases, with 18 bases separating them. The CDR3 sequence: CASSFRAFPSLQYF. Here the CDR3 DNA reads TGTGCCAGCAGCTTCAGGGCGTTCCCTTCCCTCCAGTACTTC.

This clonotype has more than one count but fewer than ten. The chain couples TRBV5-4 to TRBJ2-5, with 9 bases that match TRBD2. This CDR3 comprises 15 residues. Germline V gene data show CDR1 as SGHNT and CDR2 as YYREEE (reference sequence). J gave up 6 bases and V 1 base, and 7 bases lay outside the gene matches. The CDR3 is CASSLSRGLAKTQYF. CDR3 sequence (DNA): TGTGCCAGCAGCTTGAGTAGGGGACTAGCCAAGACCCAGTACTTC.

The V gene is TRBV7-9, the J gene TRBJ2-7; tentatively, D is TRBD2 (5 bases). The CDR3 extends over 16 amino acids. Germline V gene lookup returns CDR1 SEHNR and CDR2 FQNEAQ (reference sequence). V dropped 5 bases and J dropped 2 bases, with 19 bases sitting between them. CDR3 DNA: TGTGCCAGCAGCCACGGCCAACGCGGGCCTACCTACGAGCAGTACTTC. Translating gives CASSHGQRGPTYEQYF. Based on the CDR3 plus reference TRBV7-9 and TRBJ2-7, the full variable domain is DTGVSQNPRHKITKRGQNVTFRCDPISEHNRLYWYRQTLGQGPEFLTYFQNEAQLEKSRLLSDRFSAERPKGSFSTLEIQRTEQGDSAMYLCASSHGQRGPTYEQYFGPGTRLTVT.

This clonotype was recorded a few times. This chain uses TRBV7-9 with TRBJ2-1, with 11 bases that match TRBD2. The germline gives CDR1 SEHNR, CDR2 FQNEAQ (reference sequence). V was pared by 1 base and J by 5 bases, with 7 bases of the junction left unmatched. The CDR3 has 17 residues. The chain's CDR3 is CASSLGIAGGSNNEQFF. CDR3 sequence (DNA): TGTGCCAGCAGCTTAGGAATAGCGGGAGGGTCCAACAATGAGCAGTTCTTC. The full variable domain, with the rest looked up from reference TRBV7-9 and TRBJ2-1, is DTGVSQNPRHKITKRGQNVTFRCDPISEHNRLYWYRQTLGQGPEFLTYFQNEAQLEKSRLLSDRFSAERPKGSFSTLEIQRTEQGDSAMYLCASSLGIAGGSNNEQFFGPGTRLTVL.

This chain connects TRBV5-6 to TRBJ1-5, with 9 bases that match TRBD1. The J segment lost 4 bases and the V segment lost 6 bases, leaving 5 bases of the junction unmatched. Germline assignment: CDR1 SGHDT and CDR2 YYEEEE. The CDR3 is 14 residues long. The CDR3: CASTFGTGNQPQHF. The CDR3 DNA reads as TGTGCCAGCACCTTCGGGACAGGGAATCAGCCCCAGCATTTT.

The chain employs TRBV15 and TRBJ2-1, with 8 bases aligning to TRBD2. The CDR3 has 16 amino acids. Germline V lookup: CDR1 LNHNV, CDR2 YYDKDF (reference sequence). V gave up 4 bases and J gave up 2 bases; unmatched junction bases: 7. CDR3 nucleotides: TGTGCCACCAGCACGACGGGAGGGCCCCCCTACAATGAGCAGTTCTTC. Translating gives CATSTTGGPPYNEQFF.

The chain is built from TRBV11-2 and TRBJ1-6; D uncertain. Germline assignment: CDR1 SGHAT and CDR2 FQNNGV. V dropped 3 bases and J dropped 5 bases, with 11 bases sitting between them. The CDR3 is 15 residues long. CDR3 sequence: CASSLAGWNNSPLHF. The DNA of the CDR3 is TGTGCCAGCAGCTTGGCGGGTTGGAATAATTCACCCCTCCACTTT.

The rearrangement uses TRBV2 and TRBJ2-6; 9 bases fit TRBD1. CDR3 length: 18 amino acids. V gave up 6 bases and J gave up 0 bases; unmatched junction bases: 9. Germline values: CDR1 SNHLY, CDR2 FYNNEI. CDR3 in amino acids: CASRPGQGLSSGANVLTF. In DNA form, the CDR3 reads TGTGCCAGCAGACCCGGACAGGGGCTAAGCTCTGGGGCCAACGTCCTGACTTTC.

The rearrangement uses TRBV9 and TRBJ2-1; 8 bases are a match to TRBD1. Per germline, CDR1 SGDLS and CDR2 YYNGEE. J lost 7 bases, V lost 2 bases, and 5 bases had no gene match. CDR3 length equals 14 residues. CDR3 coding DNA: TGTGCCAGCAGCGTCGCGGACAGGGTAAATGAGCAGTTCTTC. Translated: CASSVADRVNEQFF.